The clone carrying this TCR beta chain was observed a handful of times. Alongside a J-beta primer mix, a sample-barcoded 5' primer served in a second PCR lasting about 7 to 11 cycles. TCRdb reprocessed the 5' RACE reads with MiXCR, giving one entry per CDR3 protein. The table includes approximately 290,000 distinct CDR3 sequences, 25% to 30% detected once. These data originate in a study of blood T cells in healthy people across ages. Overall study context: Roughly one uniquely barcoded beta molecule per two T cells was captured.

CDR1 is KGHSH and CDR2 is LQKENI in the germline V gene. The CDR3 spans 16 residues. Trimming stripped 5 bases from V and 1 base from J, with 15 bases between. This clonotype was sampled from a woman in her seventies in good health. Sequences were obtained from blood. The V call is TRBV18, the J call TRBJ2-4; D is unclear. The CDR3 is CASSTAALGAKNIQYF. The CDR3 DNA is TGTGCCAGCTCAACGGCCGCCTTGGGGGCCAAAAACATTCAGTACTTC.